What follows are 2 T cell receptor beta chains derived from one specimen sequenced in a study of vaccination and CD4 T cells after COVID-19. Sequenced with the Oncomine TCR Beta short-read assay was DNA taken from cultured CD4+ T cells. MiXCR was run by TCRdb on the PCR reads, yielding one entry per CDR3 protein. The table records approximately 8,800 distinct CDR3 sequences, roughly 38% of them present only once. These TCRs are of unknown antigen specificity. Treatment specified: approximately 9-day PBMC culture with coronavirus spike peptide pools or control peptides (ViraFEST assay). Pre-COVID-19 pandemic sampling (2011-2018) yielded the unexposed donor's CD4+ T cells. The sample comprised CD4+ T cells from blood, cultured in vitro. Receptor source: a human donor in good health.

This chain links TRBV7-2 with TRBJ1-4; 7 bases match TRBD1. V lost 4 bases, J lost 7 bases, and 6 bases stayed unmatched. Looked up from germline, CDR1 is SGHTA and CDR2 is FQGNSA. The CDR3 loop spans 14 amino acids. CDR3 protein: CASSSGTVAEKLFF. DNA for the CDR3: TGTGCCAGCAGCTCGGGGACAGTAGCTGAAAAACTGTTTTTT.

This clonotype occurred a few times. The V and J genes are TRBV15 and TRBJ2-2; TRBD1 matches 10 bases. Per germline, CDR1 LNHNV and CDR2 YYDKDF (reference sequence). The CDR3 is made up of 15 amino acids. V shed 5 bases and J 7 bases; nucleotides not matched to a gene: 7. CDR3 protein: CATSERTGGIGELFF. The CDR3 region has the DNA TGTGCCACCAGCGAGAGGACAGGGGGAATCGGGGAGCTGTTTTTT.